The TCR beta chain described here comes from a study of immune evolution from preneoplasia to lung adenocarcinoma. Profiled with immunoSEQ multiplex PCR; TCRdb holds only in-frame clones, not every one. This repertoire shows 10,000 to 13,000 clones, around four fifths found once; its top ten account for about 3.5%. The sequence derives from a person aged 70 to 79 with lung adenocarcinoma. Sequencing was performed on FFPE minimally invasive lung adenocarcinoma tissue.

CDR3 DNA: TGTGCCAGCAGCCCAAGACAGGGGGCCGGAAGTGAAAAACTGTTTTTT. Protein sequence: CASSPRQGAGSEKLFF. The genes are TRBV7-9 and TRBJ1-4; 10 bases match TRBD1. The CDR3 consists of 16 residues. Trimming took 5 bases from V and 7 from J; bases not matched to a gene: 10. Looked up from germline, CDR1 is SEHNR and CDR2 is FQNEAQ (reference sequence).